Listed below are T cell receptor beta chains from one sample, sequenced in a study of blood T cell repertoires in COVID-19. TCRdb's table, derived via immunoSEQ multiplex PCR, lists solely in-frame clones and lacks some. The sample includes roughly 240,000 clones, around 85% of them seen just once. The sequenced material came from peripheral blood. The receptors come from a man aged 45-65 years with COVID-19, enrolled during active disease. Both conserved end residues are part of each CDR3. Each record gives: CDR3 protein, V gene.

cdr3_aa: CASSPQGMARYGYTF
v_call: TRBV4-2

cdr3_aa: CASSSNPGTVTEAFF
v_call: TRBV7-2

cdr3_aa: CASATNRGNPTEQYF
v_call: TRBV19

cdr3_aa: CATSRFAGTSNTEAFF
v_call: TRBV15

cdr3_aa: CASSYAVGRDSTLHF
v_call: TRBV5-1

cdr3_aa: CASHRPGVNQPQHF
v_call: TRBV5-8

cdr3_aa: CASSYSGLQETQYF
v_call: TRBV6-5

cdr3_aa: CASSPPGARRRGNTIYF
v_call: TRBV28

cdr3_aa: CSVRQGANTEAFF
v_call: TRBV29-1

cdr3_aa: CASSQVGSGELFF
v_call: TRBV4-2